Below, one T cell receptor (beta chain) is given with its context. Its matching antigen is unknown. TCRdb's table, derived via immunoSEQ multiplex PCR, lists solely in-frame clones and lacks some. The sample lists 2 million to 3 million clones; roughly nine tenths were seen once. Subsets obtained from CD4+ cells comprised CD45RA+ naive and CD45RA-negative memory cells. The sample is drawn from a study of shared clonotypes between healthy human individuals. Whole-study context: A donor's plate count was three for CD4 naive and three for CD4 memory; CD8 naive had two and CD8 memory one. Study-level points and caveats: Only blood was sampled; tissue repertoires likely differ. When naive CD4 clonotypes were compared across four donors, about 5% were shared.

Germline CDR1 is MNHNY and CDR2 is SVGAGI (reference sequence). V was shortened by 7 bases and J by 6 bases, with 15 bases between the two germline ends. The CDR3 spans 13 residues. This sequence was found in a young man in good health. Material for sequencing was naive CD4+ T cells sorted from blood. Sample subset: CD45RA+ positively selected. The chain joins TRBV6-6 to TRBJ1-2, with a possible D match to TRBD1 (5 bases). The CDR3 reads CASIRGRENGYTF. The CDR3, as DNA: TGTGCCAGCATCCGGGGGAGAGAAAATGGCTACACCTTC.